These T cell receptor beta chains were read from a single sample in a study of cytomegalovirus exposure and HLA in healthy donors. Sequenced by immunoSEQ multiplex PCR; TCRdb stores in-frame clones only, minus some. This table holds 200,000 to 250,000 clones, more than 75% found once. The material sequenced was PBMCs. These receptors were collected from a girl aged 2 to 10 in good health and CMV-seronegative. Both conserved end residues are part of each CDR3. The D gene is left open where the match is weak. Size is omitted from some rows. Given values are once, few, many or a class for expanded clones.

. TRBJ2-7 TRBV20-1 . TGCAGTGCTGCCAGGGGCTACGAGCAGTACTTC CSAARGYEQYF
. TRBJ2-3 TRBV6-5 few TGTGCCAGCAGTTACCGGGGGAGCACAGATACGCAGTATTTT CASSYRGSTDTQYF
TRBD1 TRBJ2-3 TRBV4-2 . TGTGCCAGCAGCCAGCCCCAGGGGGCCGGAGATACGCAGTATTTT CASSQPQGAGDTQYF
TRBD1 TRBJ1-2 TRBV30 . TGTGCCTGGAGTGTCGCCCGGGACAGGGGTCGTACAGGCTACACCTTC CAWSVARDRGRTGYTF
. TRBJ1-1 TRBV5-1 . TGCGCCAGCAGCTTGGAGCCAGGGCGGACTGAAGCTTTCTTT CASSLEPGRTEAFF
TRBD1 TRBJ2-3 TRBV6-1 . TGTGCCAGCATTGAGGACAGGGGAGGAACAGATACGCAGTATTTT CASIEDRGGTDTQYF
TRBD1 TRBJ2-7 TRBV5-1 . TGCGCCAGCAGTAAGCAGGGGGTCTCCTACGAGCAGTACTTC CASSKQGVSYEQYF
TRBD1 TRBJ1-6 TRBV5-4 . TGTGCCAGCAGCTCGGACAGGGGTTATAATTCACCCCTCCACTTT CASSSDRGYNSPLHF
. TRBJ1-4 TRBV27 . TGTGCCAGCAGTGCCTTGGGCGCAACTAATGAAAAACTGTTTTTT CASSALGATNEKLFF
. TRBJ2-7 TRBV5-1 . TGCGCCAGCAGCCTAGGGTCGGCTAGCGTCGAGCAGTACTTC CASSLGSASVEQYF
. TRBJ2-3 TRBV6-5 . TGTGCCAGCAGCACTGGGGCGTACAGCACAGATACGCAGTATTTT CASSTGAYSTDTQYF
. TRBJ2-3 TRBV4-2 . TGTGCCAGCAGCCAAGGTTACTACTCAAGCACAGATACGCAGTATTTT CASSQGYYSSTDTQYF
. TRBJ2-2 TRBV5-6 . TGTGCCAGCAGCCATATCCCACAGAGGGGAGGCACCGGGGAGCTGTTTTTT CASSHIPQRGGTGELFF
. TRBJ2-2 TRBV7-3 . TGTGCCAGCAGCTTAAGTAAACAGGGACCCGGGGAGCTGTTTTTT CASSLSKQGPGELFF
. TRBJ2-5 TRBV4-1 . TGCGCCAGCAGCCATAGTACAGGGTTAAAAGAGACCCAGTACTTC CASSHSTGLKETQYF
. TRBJ1-2 TRBV30 . TGTGCCTGGAGTGTGCAGGGCAGCTATGGCTACACCTTC CAWSVQGSYGYTF
. TRBJ2-7 TRBV25-1 . TGTGCCAGCAGCCCGAATTATGGCAGGGACTACGAGCAGTACTTC CASSPNYGRDYEQYF
TRBD2 TRBJ2-2 TRBV7-8 . TGTGCCAGCAGCTTAGCGAGAACCGGGACTAGCGGAAATACCGGGGAGCTGTTTTTT CASSLARTGTSGNTGELFF
TRBD2 TRBJ2-7 TRBV10-1 . TGCGCCAGCAGTGAGTCGTCCGGGACTAGCAGCTCCGAGCAGTACTTC CASSESSGTSSSEQYF
. TRBJ2-3 TRBV5-1 . TGCGCCAGCAGCTCGAGCGGACCCACAGATACGCAGTATTTT CASSSSGPTDTQYF
. TRBJ1-5 TRBV7-3 . TGTGCCAGCAGCTTAACTGGGGGGGCCAATCAGCCCCAGCATTTT CASSLTGGANQPQHF
. TRBJ1-4 TRBV29-1 . TGCAGCGTTGCGTTCAGGGGCCGGGAAAAACTGTTTTTT CSVAFRGREKLFF
. TRBJ1-1 TRBV15 . TGTGCCACCAGCAGACCAAAAGGAGTGGGCACTGAAGCTTTCTTT CATSRPKGVGTEAFF
TRBD2 TRBJ2-7 TRBV14 . TGTGCCAGCAGCTCTAGCGGGAGGGCCTACGAGCAGTACTTC CASSSSGRAYEQYF
. TRBJ2-7 TRBV25-1 . TGTGCCAGCAGTCCAACCCGGGACACCTACGAGCAGTACTTC CASSPTRDTYEQYF
TRBD2 TRBJ2-7 TRBV2 . TGTGCCAGTTCCTCTAGCGGGAGGGCGACCTACGAGCAGTACTTC CASSSSGRATYEQYF
TRBD2 TRBJ2-7 TRBV6-1 . TGTGCCAGCAGTGAGTCGGGGCTAGCGGGGGTCTGGGAGCAGTACTTC CASSESGLAGVWEQYF
TRBD2 TRBJ2-7 TRBV18 . TGTGCCAGCTCTCCGGGACTAGATTACGAGCAGTACTTC CASSPGLDYEQYF
. TRBJ2-3 TRBV6-6 . TGTGCCAGCAGTTATAGCAGGGAGGTCCATACGCAGTATTTT CASSYSREVHTQYF
TRBD1 TRBJ2-7 TRBV10-3 . TGTGCCATCAGTGAGTCGGGGGACAGGAGATACGAGCAGTACTTC CAISESGDRRYEQYF
TRBD1 TRBJ2-5 TRBV2 . TGTGCCAGCAGCCACAGGGGGTTGCAAGAGACCCAGTACTTC CASSHRGLQETQYF
. TRBJ1-1 TRBV6-5 few TGTGCCAGCAGTAGGGGGGGGATGAACACTGAAGCTTTCTTT CASSRGGMNTEAFF
TRBD1 TRBJ1-6 TRBV19 . TGTGCCAGTACCCACGGGCCGGGACAGGGGGATTCACCCCTCCACTTT CASTHGPGQGDSPLHF
. TRBJ1-5 TRBV27 . TGTGCCAGCAGTTATGCAGGCAATCAGCCCCAGCATTTT CASSYAGNQPQHF
. TRBJ2-7 TRBV28 . TGTGCCAGCAGACAGACTATCTACGAGCAGTACTTC CASRQTIYEQYF
. TRBJ1-2 TRBV2 . TGTGCCAGCAGGAGACAGGATTGGAGCTATGGCTACACCTTC CASRRQDWSYGYTF
. TRBJ1-1 TRBV6-5 . TGTGCCAGCAGTTACTCGAGAAATACTGAAGCTTTCTTT CASSYSRNTEAFF
. TRBJ2-7 TRBV5-4 once TGTGCCAGCAGCGGCCGGGACACAGGGCTGTACTTC CASSGRDTGLYF
. TRBJ2-3 TRBV11-2 . TGTGCCAGCAGCTTCCCCGCTATAGATACGCAGTATTTT CASSFPAIDTQYF
. TRBJ1-2 TRBV7-9 . TGTGCCAGCGGCTTTGACAGTCCCTATGGCTACACCTTC CASGFDSPYGYTF
. TRBJ2-2 TRBV19 . TGTGCCAGTTCCACCCACATCGCGAACACCGGGGAGCTGTTTTTT CASSTHIANTGELFF
. TRBJ2-5 TRBV19 . TGTGCCAGTAGCCTCGAGGTTCTAAAGACCCAGTACTTC CASSLEVLKTQYF
TRBD1 TRBJ2-7 TRBV27 . TGTGCCAGCAGTAGGGGACAGTTGCAGTACTTC CASSRGQLQYF